This T cell receptor beta chain was sequenced during a study of OX40 agonist ivuxolimab in advanced cancers. The length of the CDR3 is 14 residues. In germline, CDR1 is MNHEY, CDR2 SMNVEV (reference sequence). V was pared by 4 bases and J by 4 bases, with 6 bases of the junction left unmatched. Points from the study as a whole: CD8+ T cells showed, on average, more clonal expansion than CD4+ cells.

Clones were read by immunoSEQ multiplex PCR, and TCRdb kept only the in-frame ones, dropping some. The sample shows approximately 41,000 clones, around 89% of them seen only once. In its sample, this clone was seen a few times. What it binds is unknown. The receptor was derived from an adult with an advanced solid tumor such as melanoma, head and neck, liver or kidney cancer. This material consisted of CD4+ or CD8+ T cells sorted from blood, taken in a trial of the OX40 agonist ivuxolimab. This chain joins TRBV27 and TRBJ2-7, with 8 bases identical to TRBD1. This CDR3 is CASSSSGQVYEQYF. CDR3 DNA: TGTGCCAGCAGTTCCTCGGGACAGGTTTACGAGCAGTACTTC.